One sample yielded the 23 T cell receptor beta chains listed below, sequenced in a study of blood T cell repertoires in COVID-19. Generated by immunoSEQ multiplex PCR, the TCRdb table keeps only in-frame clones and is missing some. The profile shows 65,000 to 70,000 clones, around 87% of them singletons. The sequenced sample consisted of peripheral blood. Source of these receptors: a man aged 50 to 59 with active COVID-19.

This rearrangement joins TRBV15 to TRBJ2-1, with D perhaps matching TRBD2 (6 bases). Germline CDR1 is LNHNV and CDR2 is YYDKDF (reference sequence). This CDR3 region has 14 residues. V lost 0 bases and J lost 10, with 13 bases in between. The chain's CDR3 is CATSRDPTSLEQFF. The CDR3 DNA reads TGTGCCACCAGCAGAGACCCCACTAGCTTAGAGCAGTTCTTC. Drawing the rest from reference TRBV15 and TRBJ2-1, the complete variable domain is DAMVIQNPRYQVTQFGKPVTLSCSQTLNHNVMYWYQQKSSQAPKLLFHYYDKDFNNEADTPDNFQSRRPNTSFCFLDIRSPGLGDTAMYLCATSRDPTSLEQFFGPGTRLTVL.

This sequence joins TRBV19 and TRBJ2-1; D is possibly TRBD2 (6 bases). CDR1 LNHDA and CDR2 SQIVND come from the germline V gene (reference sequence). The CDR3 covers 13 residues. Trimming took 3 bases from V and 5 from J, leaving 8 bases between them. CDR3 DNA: TGTGCCAGTAGTATCCGGAGGGACAATGAGCAGTTCTTC. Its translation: CASSIRRDNEQFF.

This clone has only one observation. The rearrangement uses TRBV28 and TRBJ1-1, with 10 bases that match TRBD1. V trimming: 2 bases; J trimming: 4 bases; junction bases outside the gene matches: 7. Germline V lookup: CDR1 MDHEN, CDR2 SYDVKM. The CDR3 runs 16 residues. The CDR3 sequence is CASSLPRTGGVTEAFF. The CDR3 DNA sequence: TGTGCCAGCAGTTTACCTAGGACAGGGGGAGTCACTGAAGCTTTCTTT.

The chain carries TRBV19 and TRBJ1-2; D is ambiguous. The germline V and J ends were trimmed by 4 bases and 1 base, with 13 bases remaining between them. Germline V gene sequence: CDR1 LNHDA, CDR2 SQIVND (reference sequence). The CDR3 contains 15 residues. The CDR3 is CASSKWEAVNYGYTF. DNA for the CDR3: TGTGCCAGTAGTAAGTGGGAGGCGGTTAACTATGGCTACACCTTC.

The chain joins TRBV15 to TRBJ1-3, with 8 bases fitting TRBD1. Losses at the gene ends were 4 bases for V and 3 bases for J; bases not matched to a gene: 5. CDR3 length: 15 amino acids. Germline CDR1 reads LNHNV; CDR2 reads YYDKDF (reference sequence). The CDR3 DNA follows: TGTGCCACCAGCACGGACAGGGTCTTTGGAAACACCATATATTTT. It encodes CATSTDRVFGNTIYF.

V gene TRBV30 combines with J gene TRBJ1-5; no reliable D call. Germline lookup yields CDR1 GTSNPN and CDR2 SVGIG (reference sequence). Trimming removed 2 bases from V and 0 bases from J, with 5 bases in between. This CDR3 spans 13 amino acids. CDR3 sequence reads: CAWSRGSNQPQHF. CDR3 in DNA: TGTGCCTGGAGTCGGGGTAGCAATCAGCCCCAGCATTTT.

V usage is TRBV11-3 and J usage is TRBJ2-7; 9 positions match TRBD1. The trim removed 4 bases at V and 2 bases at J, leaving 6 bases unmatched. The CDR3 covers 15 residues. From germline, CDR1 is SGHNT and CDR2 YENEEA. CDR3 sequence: CASSSATGGAYEQYF. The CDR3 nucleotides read TGTGCCAGCAGCTCGGCGACAGGGGGTGCCTACGAGCAGTACTTC.

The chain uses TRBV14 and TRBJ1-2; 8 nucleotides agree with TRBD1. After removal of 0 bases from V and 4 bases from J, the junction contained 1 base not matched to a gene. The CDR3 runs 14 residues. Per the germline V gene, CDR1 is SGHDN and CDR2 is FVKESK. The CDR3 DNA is TGTGCCAGCAGCCAAGAAGACAGGGGCTATGGCTACACCTTC. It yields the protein CASSQEDRGYGYTF.

The CDR3 reads CASSLIWGDGYTF. The CDR3 region has the DNA TGTGCCAGCAGTCTGATTTGGGGGGATGGCTACACCTTC. The chain joins TRBV28 to TRBJ1-2; D might be TRBD1 (5 bases). This CDR3 has 13 residues. The V end lost 5 bases, the J end lost 6 bases, and 13 bases lay between the germline ends. CDR1 is MDHEN and CDR2 is SYDVKM in the germline V gene.

CDR3 sequence (DNA): TGTGCCTGGAGTGTAGGTGGCGGCAATGAGCAGTTCTTC. Protein sequence: CAWSVGGGNEQFF. The rearrangement joins TRBV30 to TRBJ2-1; D is uncertain. The CDR3 has 13 amino acids. V was trimmed by 0 bases and J by 6 bases, leaving 9 bases between them. The V gene's germline CDR1 is GTSNPN and CDR2 SVGIG (reference sequence).

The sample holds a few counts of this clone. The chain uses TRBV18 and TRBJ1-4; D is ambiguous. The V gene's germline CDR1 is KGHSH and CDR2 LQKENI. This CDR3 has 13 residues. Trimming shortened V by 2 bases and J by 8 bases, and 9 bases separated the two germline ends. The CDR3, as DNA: TGTGCCAGCTCACCAGCCCTCAGGGAAAAACTGTTTTTT. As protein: CASSPALREKLFF. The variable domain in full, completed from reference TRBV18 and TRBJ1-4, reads NAGVMQNPRHLVRRRGQEARLRCSPMKGHSHVYWYRQLPEEGLKFMVYLQKENIIDESGMPKERFSAEFPKEGPSILRIQQVVRGDSAAYFCASSPALREKLFFGSGTQLSVL.

CDR3 region: CASSQESRADGELFF. CDR3 bases: TGCGCCAGCAGCCAAGAGAGCAGGGCCGACGGGGAGCTGTTTTTT. This sequence joins TRBV4-1 and TRBJ2-2, with D possibly being TRBD1 (5 bases). Trimming left V 0 bases short and J 7 bases short, with 12 bases between. The germline CDR1 and CDR2 sequences are MGHRA and YSYEKL. This CDR3 is 15 amino acids long.

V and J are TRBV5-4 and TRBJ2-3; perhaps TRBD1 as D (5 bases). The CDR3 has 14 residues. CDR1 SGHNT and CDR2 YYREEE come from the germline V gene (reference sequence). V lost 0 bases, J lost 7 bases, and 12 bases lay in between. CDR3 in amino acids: CASSLVGERNTQYF. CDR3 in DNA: TGTGCCAGCAGCTTGGTAGGGGAAAGAAATACGCAGTATTTT.

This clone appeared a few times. The CDR3 DNA follows: TGTGCCACATCCATGGGAGGGGCCACTGAAGCTTTCTTT. Protein sequence: CATSMGGATEAFF. The rearrangement links TRBV28 to TRBJ1-1; the D gene is possibly TRBD1 (5 bases). The germline V and J ends were trimmed by 10 bases and 4 bases, with 16 bases remaining between them. Germline CDR1 and CDR2: MDHEN and SYDVKM. The CDR3 contains 13 residues. Full variable domain (remainder filled in from reference TRBV28 and TRBJ1-1): DVKVTQSSRYLVKRTGEKVFLECVQDMDHENMFWYRQDPGLGLRLIYFSYDVKMKEKGDIPEGYSVSREKKERFSLILESASTNQTSMYLCATSMGGATEAFFGQGTRLTVV.

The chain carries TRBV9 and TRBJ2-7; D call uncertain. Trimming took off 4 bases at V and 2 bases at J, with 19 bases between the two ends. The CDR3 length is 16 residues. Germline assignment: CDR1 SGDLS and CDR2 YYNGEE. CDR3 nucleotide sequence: TGTGCCAGCAGCACCCGTCGTACTTCCCCTACCTACGAGCAGTACTTC. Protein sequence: CASSTRRTSPTYEQYF.

The CDR3 is CASSLIDSPTYEQYF. The CDR3 DNA follows: TGTGCCAGCAGCTTAATCGACTCCCCAACCTACGAGCAGTACTTC. The chain employs TRBV11-1 and TRBJ2-7, with D hard to call. Per the germline V gene, CDR1 is SGHAT and CDR2 is FQDESV (reference sequence). This CDR3 region has 15 residues. Trimming removed 2 bases at V and 2 bases at J, with 13 bases between.

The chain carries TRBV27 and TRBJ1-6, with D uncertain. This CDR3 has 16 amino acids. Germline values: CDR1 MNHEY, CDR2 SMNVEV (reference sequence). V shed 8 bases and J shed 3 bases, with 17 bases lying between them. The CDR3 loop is CASREYGFNYNSPLHF. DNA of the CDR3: TGTGCCAGCCGGGAGTACGGATTCAACTATAATTCACCCCTCCACTTT.

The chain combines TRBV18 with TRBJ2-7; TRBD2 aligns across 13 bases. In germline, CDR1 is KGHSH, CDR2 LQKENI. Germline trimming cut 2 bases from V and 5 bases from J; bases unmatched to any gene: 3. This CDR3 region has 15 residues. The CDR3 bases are TGTGCCAGCTCACCAGGGACTAGCGGGACCCACGAGCAGTACTTC. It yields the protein CASSPGTSGTHEQYF. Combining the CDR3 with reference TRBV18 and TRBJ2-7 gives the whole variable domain NAGVMQNPRHLVRRRGQEARLRCSPMKGHSHVYWYRQLPEEGLKFMVYLQKENIIDESGMPKERFSAEFPKEGPSILRIQQVVRGDSAAYFCASSPGTSGTHEQYFGPGTRLTVT.

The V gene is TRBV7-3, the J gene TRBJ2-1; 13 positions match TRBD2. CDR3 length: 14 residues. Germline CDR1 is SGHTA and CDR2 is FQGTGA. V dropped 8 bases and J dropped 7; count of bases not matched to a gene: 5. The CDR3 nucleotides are TGTGCCAGCCAAAGGACTAGCGGGAGTAATGAGCAGTTCTTC. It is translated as CASQRTSGSNEQFF. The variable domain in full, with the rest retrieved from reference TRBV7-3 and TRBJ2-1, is GAGVSQTPSNKVTEKGKYVELRCDPISGHTALYWYRQSLGQGPEFLIYFQGTGAADDSGLPNDRFFAVRPEGSVSTLKIQRTERGDSAVYLCASQRTSGSNEQFFGPGTRLTVL.

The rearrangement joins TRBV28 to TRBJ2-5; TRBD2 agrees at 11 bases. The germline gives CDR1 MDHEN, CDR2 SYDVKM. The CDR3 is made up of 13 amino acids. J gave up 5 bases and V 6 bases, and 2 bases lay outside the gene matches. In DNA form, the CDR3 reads TGTGCCAGCAGCATAGCGGGAGGGGAGACCCAGTACTTC. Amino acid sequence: CASSIAGGETQYF. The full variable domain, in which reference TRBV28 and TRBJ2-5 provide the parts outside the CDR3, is DVKVTQSSRYLVKRTGEKVFLECVQDMDHENMFWYRQDPGLGLRLIYFSYDVKMKEKGDIPEGYSVSREKKERFSLILESASTNQTSMYLCASSIAGGETQYFGPGTRLLVL.

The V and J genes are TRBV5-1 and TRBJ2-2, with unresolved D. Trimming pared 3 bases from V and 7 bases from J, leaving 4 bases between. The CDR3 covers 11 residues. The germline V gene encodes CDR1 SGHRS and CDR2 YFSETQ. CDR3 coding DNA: TGCGCCAGCAGCTCCTTCGGGGAGCTGTTTTTT. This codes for CASSSFGELFF.

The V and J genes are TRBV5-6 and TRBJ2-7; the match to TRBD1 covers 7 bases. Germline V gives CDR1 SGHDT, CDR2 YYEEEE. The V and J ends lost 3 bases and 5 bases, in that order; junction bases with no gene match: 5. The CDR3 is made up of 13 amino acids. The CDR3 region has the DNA TGTGCCAGCAGCTCCGACAGGGACCACGAGCAGTACTTC. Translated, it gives CASSSDRDHEQYF.

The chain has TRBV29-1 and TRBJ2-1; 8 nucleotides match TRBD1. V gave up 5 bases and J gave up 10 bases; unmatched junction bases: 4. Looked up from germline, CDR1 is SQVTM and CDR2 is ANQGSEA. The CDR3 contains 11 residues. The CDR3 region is CSVSDRVEQFF. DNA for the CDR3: TGCAGCGTTTCGGACAGGGTAGAGCAGTTCTTC.